This T cell receptor beta chain was retrieved from a study of blood T cell repertoires in COVID-19. Study-wide context: Whether acute or convalescent, the COVID-19 samples came from the United States, Italy and Spain. T cells, B-cell-depleted T cells, or PBMCs supplied cDNA or gDNA.

The length of the CDR3 is 13 residues. Germline values: CDR1 LGHNT, CDR2 FRNRAP. Trimming took 6 bases from V and 10 from J; bases not matched to a gene: 7. Authors' methods: The authors estimated nucleated cell counts from reference gene primer amplification. Assay used: immunoSEQ multiplex PCR; TCRdb lists only in-frame clones, some missing. The V and J calls and clone size were taken over from that table, and D and trimming were inferred from the DNA. The sample records 70,000 to 95,000 clones, roughly 92% being singletons. The clonotype originates from a woman between 55 and 75 years old with active COVID-19. Input material: peripheral blood. The chain is built from TRBV12-5 and TRBJ2-1; 9 bases are shared with TRBD1. The CDR3 bases are TGTGCTAGTGGACCCGGGACAGGGACAGAGCAGTTCTTC. It translates to CASGPGTGTEQFF.